Listed here are 29 T cell receptor beta chains from one sample, sequenced in a study of blood T cell repertoires in COVID-19. Only in-frame clones appear in the TCRdb table, and some are missing; sequencing was by immunoSEQ multiplex PCR. This sample has 100,000 to 150,000 clones, with less than 90% found just once. The specimen sequenced was peripheral blood. The receptors were gathered from a woman in her 30s who had recovered from COVID-19.

The chain is built from TRBV7-2 and TRBJ2-1, with D tentatively TRBD2 (6 bases). CDR1 and CDR2 from the germline V gene are SGHTA and FQGNSA. V was clipped by 1 base and J by 7 bases, with 17 bases between them. The CDR3 sequence is 16 residues long. The CDR3 nucleotides read TGTGCCAGCAGCTTAGGAGAGACTAGGCTTCGAAATGAGCAGTTCTTC. It translates to CASSLGETRLRNEQFF.

The DNA of the CDR3 is TGTGCCATTAAGGGGCTAGCGGGAGGGCCGAGCTCCTACAATGAGCAGTTCTTC. Protein product: CAIKGLAGGPSSYNEQFF. The gene calls are TRBV5-3 and TRBJ2-1, with 12 bases aligning to TRBD2. TRBV5-3 carries the ORF label, with uncertain function. This CDR3 comprises 18 residues. The J segment lost 0 bases and the V segment lost 9 bases, leaving 13 bases of the junction unmatched.

CDR3 nucleotides: TGTGCCAGCAGTCCCCCCCCGGGACTAGCGGGAGTTGGCGAGACCCAGTACTTC. This translates into CASSPPPGLAGVGETQYF. This chain joins TRBV25-1 and TRBJ2-5; TRBD2 matches 14 bases. This CDR3 region has 18 residues. Unmatched junction bases numbered 13, after V lost 5 bases and J lost 5 bases. Germline CDR1 reads MGHDK; CDR2 reads SYGVNS.

This clone is classed as medium-sized. The V gene is TRBV20-1, the J gene TRBJ1-1; D is ambiguous. The CDR3 is 13 residues long. The V and J ends lost 3 bases and 4 bases respectively, with 12 bases between them. The germline gives CDR1 DFQATT, CDR2 SNEGSKA (reference sequence). As DNA, the CDR3 is TGCAGTGCTAGTAGCGGACCGGGCACTGAAGCTTTCTTT. It specifies CSASSGPGTEAFF.

The rearrangement joins TRBV9 to TRBJ1-2, with unresolved D. CDR1 and CDR2 (germline): SGDLS, YYNGEE. Trimming took 0 bases from V and 0 from J, leaving 12 bases between them. This CDR3 has 16 amino acids. The CDR3 DNA follows: TGTGCCAGCAGCGTAGACGGAGAGCCTTCTAACTATGGCTACACCTTC. It yields the protein CASSVDGEPSNYGYTF.

The chain uses TRBV4-1 and TRBJ2-5; 7 nucleotides align to TRBD1. This CDR3 has 15 residues. Trimming removed 5 bases from V and 4 bases from J; junction bases left unmatched: 10. CDR1 and CDR2 (germline): MGHRA, YSYEKL. The CDR3 protein is CASSEGTVEGETQYF. Written as DNA, the CDR3 is TGCGCCAGCAGCGAGGGGACAGTTGAGGGAGAGACCCAGTACTTC.

This chain connects TRBV6-4 to TRBJ2-1; 7 nucleotides align to TRBD1. The CDR3 loop spans 15 amino acids. V trimming: 3 bases; J trimming: 5 bases; junction bases outside the gene matches: 7. Looked up from germline, CDR1 is MRHNA and CDR2 is SNTAGT. DNA of the CDR3: TGTGCCAGCAGTGAAAAAGGGGGCGCGGACAATGAGCAGTTCTTC. Translating gives CASSEKGGADNEQFF.

The chain joins TRBV18 to TRBJ1-2; 9 nucleotides match TRBD1. Looked up from germline, CDR1 is KGHSH and CDR2 is LQKENI. This CDR3 is built from 14 residues. With 3 bases clipped from V and 7 bases from J, the junction kept 6 bases outside the gene matches. The DNA for the CDR3 is TGTGCCAGCTCACCGGGGACAGGGCAAGGTGGCTACACCTTC. This encodes CASSPGTGQGGYTF.

This chain joins TRBV7-9 and TRBJ1-5; 7 bases fit TRBD1. The CDR3 extends over 17 amino acids. Germline V gene lookup returns CDR1 SEHNR and CDR2 FQNEAQ (reference sequence). V dropped 5 bases and J dropped 2; count of bases not matched to a gene: 12. CDR3 protein: CASSPGGDRRGNQPQHF. The CDR3 DNA reads TGTGCCAGCAGCCCCGGGGGGGACAGAAGGGGCAATCAGCCCCAGCATTTT.

The V gene is TRBV18, the J gene TRBJ2-7; perhaps TRBD2 as D (5 bases). The germline V and J ends were trimmed by 5 bases and 5 bases, with 13 bases remaining between them. Per the germline V gene, CDR1 is KGHSH and CDR2 is LQKENI. The CDR3 contains 13 residues. CDR3 region: CASSSGIKNEQYF. Written as DNA, the CDR3 is TGTGCCAGCTCATCGGGGATTAAGAACGAGCAGTACTTC.

The V call is TRBV18, the J call TRBJ2-6, with a possible D match to TRBD1 (6 bases). The CDR3 spans 15 residues. V lost 6 bases and J 0 bases, leaving 9 bases between the germline ends. From germline, CDR1 is KGHSH and CDR2 LQKENI. CDR3 residues: CASSRQASGANVLTF. CDR3 nucleotides: TGTGCCAGCTCCAGACAGGCCTCTGGGGCCAACGTCCTGACTTTC.

Only one count was recorded for this clone. V and J are TRBV29-1 and TRBJ2-3; D ambiguous. Germline V gene sequence: CDR1 SQVTM, CDR2 ANQGSEA. The CDR3 runs to 13 residues. V gave up 2 bases and J gave up 0 bases, with 6 bases separating them. The CDR3: CSVEITSTDTQYF. The CDR3 DNA follows: TGCAGCGTTGAAATTACTAGCACAGATACGCAGTATTTT.

This clone was picked up one time. J is TRBJ2-5 and V is TRBV6-2 or TRBV6-3, with a tentative D call TRBD1 (6 bases). The V end was cut by 2 bases, the J end by 5 bases, with 12 bases between. Germline CDR1 is MNHEY and CDR2 is SVGEGT. The CDR3 consists of 14 residues. The CDR3 region has the DNA TGTGCCAGCAGTTACGGGGGCCTCGGCGAGACCCAGTACTTC. Translated, it gives CASSYGGLGETQYF.

The chain has TRBV3-1 (or the pseudogene TRBV3-2) and TRBJ2-3; 9 bases align to TRBD2. Germline-derived CDR1 and CDR2 are LGHDT and YNNKEL (reference sequence). The CDR3 has 15 residues. V lost 1 base to trimming and J lost 5 bases; unmatched junction nucleotides: 4. Here the CDR3 reads CASSQVRGGLDTQYF. Here the CDR3 DNA reads TGTGCCAGCAGCCAAGTGCGGGGGGGCTTAGATACGCAGTATTTT.

The V and J genes are TRBV3-1 (or the pseudogene TRBV3-2) and TRBJ2-1; 10 bases align to TRBD2. CDR3 size: 16 residues. Germline V lookup: CDR1 LGHDT, CDR2 YNNKEL (reference sequence). J was trimmed by 7 bases and V by 3 bases; bases with no gene match: 9. The CDR3 region has the DNA TGTGCCAGCAGCCACCACCTAGCGGGAGATAATAATGAGCAGTTCTTC. The encoded protein is CASSHHLAGDNNEQFF.

V is TRBV6-5 and J is TRBJ1-2; 8 bases match TRBD1. Germline assignment: CDR1 MNHEY and CDR2 SVGAGI. CDR3 length: 15 amino acids. Trimming at V came to 7 bases and at J to 1 base, leaving 8 bases not matched to a gene. The chain's CDR3 is CASIVDRAINYGYTF. The DNA for the CDR3 is TGTGCCAGCATCGTGGACAGGGCCATTAACTATGGCTACACCTTC.

The CDR3 bases are TGTGCCAGCAGGCGGGACAATGAAAAACTGTTTTTT. It translates to CASRRDNEKLFF. The J gene is TRBJ1-4, the V gene TRBV6-5, with D maybe TRBD1 (5 bases). The CDR3 consists of 12 residues. Trimming cost V 6 bases and J 5 bases, with 7 bases left between them. Germline-derived CDR1 and CDR2 are MNHEY and SVGAGI.

This chain uses TRBV18 with TRBJ2-7; 10 bases align to TRBD1. The CDR3 loop spans 14 amino acids. V was clipped by 5 bases and J by 10 bases; unmatched bases: 11. Germline V gene data show CDR1 as KGHSH and CDR2 as LQKENI. CDR3 coding DNA: TGTGCCAGCTCATCCTCGGGACAGGGGTCTATACAGTACTTC. This encodes CASSSSGQGSIQYF.

CDR3 region: CASKETGGSAEAFF. DNA of the CDR3: TGTGCCAGTAAGGAGACCGGGGGGTCCGCTGAAGCTTTCTTT. The chain recombines TRBV19 with TRBJ1-1; D is possibly TRBD1 (5 bases). The germline V gene has CDR1 LNHDA and CDR2 SQIVND (reference sequence). Trimming stripped 7 bases from V and 6 bases from J, with 18 bases between. This CDR3 comprises 14 residues.

The rearrangement links TRBV27 to TRBJ1-5; no clear D gene. V was cut by 3 bases and J by 0 bases, with 9 bases left in between. The V gene's germline CDR1 is MNHEY and CDR2 SMNVEV (reference sequence). This CDR3 is 15 amino acids long. CDR3 coding DNA: TGTGCCAGCAGTTTTCGGGAGAATAGCAATCAGCCCCAGCATTTT. Its translation: CASSFRENSNQPQHF.

The rearrangement links TRBV9 to TRBJ2-3, with 10 bases matching TRBD2. Unmatched junction bases numbered 6, after V lost 3 bases and J lost 2 bases. The CDR3 runs 16 residues. Looked up from germline, CDR1 is SGDLS and CDR2 is YYNGEE. In DNA form, the CDR3 reads TGTGCCAGCAGCGAAGAGACTAGCGGGCTCACAGATACGCAGTATTTT. Protein product: CASSEETSGLTDTQYF.

The chain is built from TRBV5-1 and TRBJ1-1; tentatively, D is TRBD1 (6 bases). The germline CDR1 and CDR2 sequences are SGHRS and YFSETQ. This CDR3 contains 15 residues. The ends were cut back, 5 bases at V and 1 base at J, with 15 bases in the middle. The CDR3 spells CASSHPGGANTEAFF. In DNA, the CDR3 is TGCGCCAGCAGTCACCCTGGGGGCGCGAACACTGAAGCTTTCTTT. The full variable domain, completed using reference TRBV5-1 and TRBJ1-1, is KAGVTQTPRYLIKTRGQQVTLSCSPISGHRSVSWYQQTPGQGLQFLFEYFSETQRNKGNFPGRFSGRQFSNSRSEMNVSTLELGDSALYLCASSHPGGANTEAFFGQGTRLTVV.

The rearrangement uses TRBV5-8 and TRBJ2-2; 8 bases fit TRBD2. With 3 bases clipped from V and 4 bases from J, the junction kept 5 bases outside the gene matches. The CDR3 contains 15 residues. In germline, CDR1 is SGHTS, CDR2 YDEGEE. The CDR3 DNA is TGTGCCAGCAGCTCCGGGGGGGGCATCACCGGGGAGCTGTTTTTT. It is translated as CASSSGGGITGELFF.

The rearrangement links TRBV19 to TRBJ1-2; 9 bases are a match to TRBD1. This CDR3 region has 16 residues. Trimming removed 5 bases from V and 8 bases from J; junction bases left unmatched: 15. CDR1 is LNHDA and CDR2 is SQIVND in the germline V gene (reference sequence). Here the CDR3 reads CASSGRDRADKEGYTF. CDR3 bases: TGTGCCAGTAGTGGCCGGGACAGGGCTGATAAAGAAGGCTACACCTTC.

The rearrangement joins TRBV25-1 to TRBJ2-3; D not certain. With 5 bases removed from V and 0 bases from J, the gap between germline ends came to 3 bases. Germline CDR1 MGHDK, CDR2 SYGVNS. There are 12 residues in the CDR3. The CDR3 nucleotides read TGTGCCAGCAGTCCAAGCACAGATACGCAGTATTTT. Protein sequence: CASSPSTDTQYF. Combining the CDR3 with reference TRBV25-1 and TRBJ2-3 gives the whole variable domain EADIYQTPRYLVIGTGKKITLECSQTMGHDKMYWYQQDPGMELHLIHYSYGVNSTEKGDLSSESTVSRIRTEHFPLTLESARPSHTSQYLCASSPSTDTQYFGPGTRLTVL.

This sequence joins TRBV28 and TRBJ2-1; 9 nucleotides align to TRBD2. Germline assignment: CDR1 MDHEN and CDR2 SYDVKM. V shed 6 bases and J 6 bases; nucleotides not matched to a gene: 12. This CDR3 contains 16 residues. CDR3 bases: TGTGCCAGCAGGGTGGGGGGGACTAGCTATCCCAATGAGCAGTTCTTC. Residues: CASRVGGTSYPNEQFF.

The rearrangement uses TRBV2 and TRBJ2-7, with D possibly TRBD1 on 5 matching bases. Germline V gives CDR1 SNHLY, CDR2 FYNNEI. The CDR3 loop spans 13 amino acids. Trimming shortened V by 3 bases and J by 6 bases, and 12 bases separated the two germline ends. The CDR3 DNA follows: TGTGCCAGCAGTGAGCAGGGCCCCATCGAGCAGTACTTC. Protein: CASSEQGPIEQYF.

With respect to this clone: A read error may account for a junction end that differs from germline. This rearrangement joins TRBV19 to TRBJ1-5; 7 positions agree with TRBD1. The CDR3 totals 16 residues. Germline V gene sequence: CDR1 LNHDA, CDR2 SQIVND (reference sequence). The chain's CDR3 is CASNIPDGGQNQPQHF. CDR3 nucleotides: TGTGCCAGTAATATACCCGACGGGGGACAGAATCAGCCCCAGCATTTT.

This chain connects TRBV6-1 to TRBJ2-1, with D unclear. There are 14 residues in the CDR3. Germline CDR1 is MNHNS and CDR2 is SASEGT. Trimming stripped 0 bases from V and 6 bases from J, with 9 bases between. CDR3 DNA: TGTGCCAGCAGTGAAGCAAGACTCGTCAATGAGCAGTTCTTC. Residues: CASSEARLVNEQFF.